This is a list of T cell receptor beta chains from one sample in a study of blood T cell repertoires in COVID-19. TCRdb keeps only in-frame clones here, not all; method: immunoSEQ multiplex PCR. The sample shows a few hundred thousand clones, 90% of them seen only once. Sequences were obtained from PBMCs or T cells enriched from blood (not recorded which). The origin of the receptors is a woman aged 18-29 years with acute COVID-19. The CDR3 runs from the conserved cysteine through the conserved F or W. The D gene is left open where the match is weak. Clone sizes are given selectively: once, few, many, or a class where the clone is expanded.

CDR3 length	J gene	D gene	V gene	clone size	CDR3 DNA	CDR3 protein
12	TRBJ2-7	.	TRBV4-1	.	TGCGCCAGCAGCCAAACAGGGTCCGAGCAGTACTTC	CASSQTGSEQYF
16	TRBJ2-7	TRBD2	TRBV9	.	TGTGCCAGCAGCGCCGGGACTAGCGGGAGTAGACACGAGCAGTACTTC	CASSAGTSGSRHEQYF
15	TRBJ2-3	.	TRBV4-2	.	TGTGCCAGCAGCCAAGATCCCAGGGCCAAAGATACGCAGTATTTT	CASSQDPRAKDTQYF
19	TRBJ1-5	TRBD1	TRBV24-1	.	TGTGCCTCCCAAAAATACAGGGGGCCGCCCCTAAGGAGCAATCAGCCCCAGCATTTT	CASQKYRGPPLRSNQPQHF
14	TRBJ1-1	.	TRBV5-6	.	TGTGCCAGCAGCCCATATTGGGGACTGAGCGGCGCTTTCTTT	CASSPYWGLSGAFF
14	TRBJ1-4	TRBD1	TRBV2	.	TGTGCCAGTACCGGAGGACAGGGCGGCGAAAAACTGTTTTTT	CASTGGQGGEKLFF
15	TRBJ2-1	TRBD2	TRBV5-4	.	TGTGCCAGCAGCCGGACTAGCGGGAGTCTTAATGAGCAGTTCTTC	CASSRTSGSLNEQFF
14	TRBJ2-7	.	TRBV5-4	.	TGTGCCAGCAGCCAGACAGGCAAATACTACGAGCAGTACTTC	CASSQTGKYYEQYF
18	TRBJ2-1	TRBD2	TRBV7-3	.	TGTGCCAGCAGACGACTAGCGGCCCATTTTGAGGGCTACAATGAGCAGTTCTTC	CASRRLAAHFEGYNEQFF
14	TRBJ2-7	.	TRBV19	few	TGTGCCAGTAGTATAGAGAACGGTTACTACGAGCAGTACTTC	CASSIENGYYEQYF
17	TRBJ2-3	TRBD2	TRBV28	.	TGTGCCAGCAGTCCGTCGGGACTAGCGGGAGCTGGGGATACGCAGTATTTT	CASSPSGLAGAGDTQYF
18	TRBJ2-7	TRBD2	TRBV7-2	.	TGTGCCAGCAGCTTAGGAGGGAGGATGTTTTCTAGCGGCTACGAGCAGTACTTC	CASSLGGRMFSSGYEQYF
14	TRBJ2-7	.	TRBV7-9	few	TGTGCCAGCAGCTCCCAGACAGCAACCTACGAGCAGTACTTC	CASSSQTATYEQYF
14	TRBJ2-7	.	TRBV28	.	TGTGCCAGCCGGAAGGCTAGTGGTTCCTACGAGCAGTACTTC	CASRKASGSYEQYF
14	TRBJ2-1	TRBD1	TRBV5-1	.	TGCGCCAGCAGCACCGGACAGGGGTTAGATGAGCAGTTCTTC	CASSTGQGLDEQFF
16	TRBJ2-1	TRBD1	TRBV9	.	TGTGCCAGCAGCGCCCGGGGACAGGCGACTTACAATGAGCAGTTCTTC	CASSARGQATYNEQFF
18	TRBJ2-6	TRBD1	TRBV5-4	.	TGTGCCAGCAGCCCAATGACCGGGACAGGGTTTGGGGCCAACGTCCTGACTTTC	CASSPMTGTGFGANVLTF
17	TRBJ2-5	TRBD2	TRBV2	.	TGTGCCAGCAGTGTTTTCTTACTAGCGGGAGAGGTAGAGACCCAGTACTTC	CASSVFLLAGEVETQYF
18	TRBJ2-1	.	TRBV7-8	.	TGTGCCAGCAGCTTAGCCCCAAGACCCCGACTAACCTACAATGAGCAGTTCTTC	CASSLAPRPRLTYNEQFF
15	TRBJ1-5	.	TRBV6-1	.	TGTGCCAGCAGTGAAACAGGGTCATTTTATCAGCCCCAGCATTTT	CASSETGSFYQPQHF
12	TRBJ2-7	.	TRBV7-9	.	TGTGCCAGCAGCCCCCGACTCGGAGAGCAGTACTTC	CASSPRLGEQYF
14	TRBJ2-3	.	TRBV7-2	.	TGTGCCAGCAGCCAGATGCTAGTGACAGATACGCAGTATTTT	CASSQMLVTDTQYF
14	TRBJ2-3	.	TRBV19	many	TGTGCCAGTAGTATTCTGCCGCGTGCAGATACGCAGTATTTT	CASSILPRADTQYF
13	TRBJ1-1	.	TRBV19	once	TGTGCCAGTGGGGTTGGCGGGAGTCCTGAAGCTTTCTTT	CASGVGGSPEAFF
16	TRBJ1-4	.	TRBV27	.	TGTGCCAGCAGTCCGGAAACAGGGAGGGCAAATGAAAAACTGTTTTTT	CASSPETGRANEKLFF
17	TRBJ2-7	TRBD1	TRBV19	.	TGTGCCAGTGGAGTGGTGCAGGGGGCTACCCCCCCCTACGAGCAGTACTTC	CASGVVQGATPPYEQYF
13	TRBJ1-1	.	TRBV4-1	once	TGCGCCAGCAGCCCGGGGGGCCTGACTGAAGCTTTCTTT	CASSPGGLTEAFF
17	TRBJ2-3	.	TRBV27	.	TGTGCCAGCAGTTTATCGAGATTTGCACAGCTCACAGATACGCAGTATTTT	CASSLSRFAQLTDTQYF
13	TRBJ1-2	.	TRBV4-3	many	TGCGCCAGCAGCCAAGAGTTCTACTATGGCTACACCTTC	CASSQEFYYGYTF
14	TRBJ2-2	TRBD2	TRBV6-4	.	TGTGCCAGCAGTGTAGCGGGAGACTCCGGGGAGCTGTTTTTT	CASSVAGDSGELFF
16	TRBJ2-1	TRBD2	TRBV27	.	TGTGCCAGCAGGGTCGGTGGCGGGAGTGCGAGCAATGAGCAGTTCTTC	CASRVGGGSASNEQFF
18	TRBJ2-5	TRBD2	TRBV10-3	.	TGTGCCATCAGTGCTCAGCTGGGGGGACTAGCGGGAGGAGAGACCCAGTACTTC	CAISAQLGGLAGGETQYF
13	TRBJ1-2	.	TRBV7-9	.	TGTGCCAGCAGCTCGACAGAGAACTATGGCTACACCTTC	CASSSTENYGYTF
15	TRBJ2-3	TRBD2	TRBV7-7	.	TGTGCCAGCAGCCGAGCGGGAGCCCCCACAGATACGCAGTATTTT	CASSRAGAPTDTQYF
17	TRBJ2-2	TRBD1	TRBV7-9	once	TGTGCCAGCAGCTCAGTACGGACAGGGGGATATGTCGGGGAGCTGTTTTTT	CASSSVRTGGYVGELFF
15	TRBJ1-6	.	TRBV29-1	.	TGCAGAAATGAGGGTCAGAGCTCCTATAATTCACCCCTCCACTTT	CRNEGQSSYNSPLHF
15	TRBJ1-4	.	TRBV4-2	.	TGTGCCAGCAGCCAAGGGAGGGTCACTAATGAAAAACTGTTTTTT	CASSQGRVTNEKLFF
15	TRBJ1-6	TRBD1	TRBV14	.	TGTGCCAGCAGCCAAGAACCAGGGGGTCGGTCACCCCTCCACTTT	CASSQEPGGRSPLHF
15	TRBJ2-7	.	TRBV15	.	TGTGCCACCAGCAGAGATCTAAGGCAGGTCGTCGGGCAGTACTTC	CATSRDLRQVVGQYF
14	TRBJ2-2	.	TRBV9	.	TGTGCCAGCAGCCCCAGGACGGGGGCCGGGGAGCTGTTTTTT	CASSPRTGAGELFF
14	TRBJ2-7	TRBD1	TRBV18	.	TGTGCCAGCTCACCACACACAGGGGGGTACGAGCAGTACTTC	CASSPHTGGYEQYF
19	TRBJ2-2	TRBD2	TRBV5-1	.	TGCGCCAGCAGCTTGTTGGTAGCGGGAGGGCCGGGGAACACCGGGGAGCTGTTTTTT	CASSLLVAGGPGNTGELFF
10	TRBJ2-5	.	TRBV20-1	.	TGCAGTCCCTCAGTTGAGACCCAGTACTTC	CSPSVETQYF
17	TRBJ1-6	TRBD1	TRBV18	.	TGTGCCAGCTCTCGTCCCGGGACAGACATCTATAATTCACCCCTCCACTTT	CASSRPGTDIYNSPLHF
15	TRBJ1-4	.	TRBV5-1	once	TGCGCCAGCAGCCCAAGGTCCCAAGCGGGTGGAAAACTGTTTTTT	CASSPRSQAGGKLFF
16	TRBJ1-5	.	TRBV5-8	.	TGTGCCAGCAGCTTGGCTTTTGGCAGGGGTCTTCAGCCCCAGCATTTT	CASSLAFGRGLQPQHF
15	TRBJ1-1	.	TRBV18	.	TGTGCCAGCTCACCACGGGAGGGGGGGAGCACTGAAGCTTTCTTT	CASSPREGGSTEAFF
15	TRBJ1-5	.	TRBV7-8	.	TGTGCCAGCAGCTTAGTGGGGAGGGGCAATCAGCCCCAGCATTTT	CASSLVGRGNQPQHF